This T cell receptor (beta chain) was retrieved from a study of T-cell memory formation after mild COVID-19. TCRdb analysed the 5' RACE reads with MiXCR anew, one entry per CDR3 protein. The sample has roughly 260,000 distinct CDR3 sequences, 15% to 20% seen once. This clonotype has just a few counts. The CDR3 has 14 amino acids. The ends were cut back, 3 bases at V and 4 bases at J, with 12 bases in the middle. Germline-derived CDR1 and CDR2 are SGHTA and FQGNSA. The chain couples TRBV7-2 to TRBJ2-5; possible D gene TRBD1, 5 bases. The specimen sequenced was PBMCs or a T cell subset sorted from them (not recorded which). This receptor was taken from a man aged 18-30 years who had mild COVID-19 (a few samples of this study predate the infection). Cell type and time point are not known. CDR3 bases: TGTGCCAGCAGCTTTTACCAGGGCGGAGAGACCCAGTACTTC. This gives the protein CASSFYQGGETQYF.